This T cell receptor beta chain was captured in a study of patients and donors after allogeneic stem cell transplantation. MiXCR, applied by TCRdb to the RT-PCR reads, yields one record per CDR3 protein. The sample yields around 160,000 distinct CDR3 sequences, approximately 30% seen once. Between the trimmed V and J ends, which lost 0 bases and 9 bases, there was a span of 10 bases. The CDR3 length is 14 residues. CDR1 SGHDT and CDR2 YYEEEE come from the germline V gene. This clonotype was detected only a few times. This receptor was taken from a human donor who was either an allogeneic HSCT recipient or a stem cell or donor lymphocyte infusion donor (not recorded which). It is not recorded whose cells these are; they may come from a transplant donor. This rearrangement joins TRBV5-6 to TRBJ1-6; no firm D call. Sequencing used blood, either unsorted or a sorted T cell fraction (not recorded which). This CDR3 is CASSLGEIGSPLHF. DNA of the CDR3: TGTGCCAGCAGCTTGGGTGAGATAGGTTCACCCCTCCACTTT.